The entry below describes one TCR beta chain. The record originates from a study of T cell changes during pregnancy in multiple sclerosis. Clones were sequenced by immunoSEQ multiplex PCR, and TCRdb holds only the in-frame ones, with some missing. The sample lists around 68,000 clones, 75% to 95% occurring once. CDR3 length: 16 residues. The V segment lost 4 bases and the J segment 7 bases; nucleotides outside the gene matches: 13. CDR1 and CDR2 from the germline V gene are MDHEN and SYDVKM. This clonotype originated in a female donor with multiple sclerosis, enrolled in a pregnancy study. The source material was CD4+ T cells from peripheral blood mononuclear cells, sampled before pregnancy. The chain joins TRBV28 to TRBJ1-5; 7 positions agree with TRBD1. CDR3 in DNA: TGTGCCAGCAGTTCGCCCTGGACAGGTTGGTACCAGCCCCAGCATTTT. Translation: CASSSPWTGWYQPQHF.